This T cell receptor (beta chain) came from a study of blood T cell repertoires in COVID-19. Clones were sequenced by immunoSEQ multiplex PCR, and TCRdb holds only the in-frame ones, with some missing. This sample has fewer than 300,000 clones; roughly 84% occur once, and the top ten carry roughly 3%. Per germline, CDR1 SGHNT and CDR2 YYREEE (reference sequence). The CDR3 covers 14 residues. The V end was cut by 4 bases, the J end by 8 bases, with 18 bases between. This TCR came from a woman younger than 30 with acute or convalescent COVID-19. The sequenced material came from peripheral blood. This chain connects TRBV5-4 to TRBJ1-2; no definite D call. CDR3 DNA sequence: TGTGCCAGCAGCCCCGCGAGAGCCCCCGAAGGCTACACCTTC. This translates into CASSPARAPEGYTF.